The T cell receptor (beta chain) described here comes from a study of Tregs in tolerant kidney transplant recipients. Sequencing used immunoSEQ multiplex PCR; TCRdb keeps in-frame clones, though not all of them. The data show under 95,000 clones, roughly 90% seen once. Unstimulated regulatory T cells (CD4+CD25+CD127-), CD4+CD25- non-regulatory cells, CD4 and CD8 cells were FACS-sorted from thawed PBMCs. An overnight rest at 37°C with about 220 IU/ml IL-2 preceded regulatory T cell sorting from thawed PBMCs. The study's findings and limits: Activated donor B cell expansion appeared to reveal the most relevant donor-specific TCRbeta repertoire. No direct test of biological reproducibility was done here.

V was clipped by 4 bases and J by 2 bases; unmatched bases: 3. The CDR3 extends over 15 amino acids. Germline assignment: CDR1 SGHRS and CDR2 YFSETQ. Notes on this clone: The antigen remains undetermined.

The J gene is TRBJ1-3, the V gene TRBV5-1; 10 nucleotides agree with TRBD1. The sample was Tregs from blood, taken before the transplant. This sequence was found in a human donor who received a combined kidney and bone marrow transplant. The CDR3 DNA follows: TGCGCCAGCAGCCCCGGACAGGGGGCTGGAAACACCATATATTTT. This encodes CASSPGQGAGNTIYF.